This T cell receptor beta chain was sequenced in a study of T cell responses to AZD1222 COVID-19 vaccine. Study-level findings and limits: Without day 14 samples, only post-peak T cell repertoires were studied.

The protocol was immunoSEQ multiplex PCR, while the TCRdb copy is restricted to in-frame clones and leaves out a portion. The table includes about 130,000 clones, roughly 86% detected once. As regards this clone: Its antigen is not identified.

This TCR was recovered from an adult who received the AZD1222 COVID-19 vaccine. This specimen consisted of peripheral blood, obtained 28 days after the second AZD1222 dose.

CDR3 coding DNA: TGCGCCAGCCTACTGAGGACAGCCTCCTACGAGCAGTACTTC. Amino acid sequence: CASLLRTASYEQYF. This chain uses TRBV4-3 with TRBJ2-7; TRBD1 might be the D (6 bases). This CDR3 contains 14 residues. Trimming shortened V by 8 bases and J by 0 bases, and 14 bases separated the two germline ends. Germline lookup yields CDR1 LGHNA and CDR2 YSLEER.